The 8 T cell receptor beta chains reported below all come from one sample, sequenced in a study of Graves' ophthalmopathy and Graves' hyperthyroidism. Amplified material comprised TCR beta CDR3 regions derived from RNA transcripts. HTBI-primed first-round RT-PCR preceded second-round multiplex PCR. Using its own MiXCR run on the multiplex PCR reads, TCRdb lists one record per CDR3 protein. The repertoire holds about 240,000 distinct CDR3 sequences, with about 47% as singletons. Material for sequencing was peripheral blood. The receptors come from an adult man with Graves' ophthalmopathy.

This rearrangement joins TRBV7-9 to TRBJ2-7; no clear D gene. The CDR3 loop spans 15 amino acids. The germline V gene encodes CDR1 SEHNR and CDR2 FQNEAQ (reference sequence). With 1 base removed from V and 1 base from J, the gap between germline ends came to 11 bases. The CDR3: CASSLEVAISYEQYF. CDR3 DNA: TGTGCCAGCAGCTTAGAGGTGGCCATATCCTACGAGCAGTACTTC.

This clonotype has a handful of counts. The J gene is TRBJ2-5, the V gene TRBV20-1, with D unclear. Germline V CDR1 and CDR2: DFQATT, SNEGSKA (reference sequence). The V gene lost 1 base and the J gene lost 3 bases, with 3 bases spanning the gap. CDR3 length: 11 amino acids. DNA of the CDR3: TGCAGTGCTAGAGTCGAAGAGACCCAGTACTTC. Its protein product is CSARVEETQYF.

This clonotype was detected only once. This sequence joins TRBV20-1 and TRBJ2-3; 7 nucleotides line up with TRBD1. Per the germline V gene, CDR1 is DFQATT and CDR2 is SNEGSKA (reference sequence). The V gene end was trimmed by 7 bases and the J gene end by 2 bases; junction bases not matched to a gene: 9. This CDR3 spans 14 amino acids. The CDR3 reads CSVDRDRDTDTQYF. The CDR3 region has the DNA TGCAGTGTTGACCGGGACAGAGACACAGATACGCAGTATTTT.

In its sample, this clonotype was seen many times. The chain joins TRBV5-1 to TRBJ1-2, with D possibly being TRBD1 (6 bases). Deletions cut 5 bases from V and 4 bases from J, with 9 bases between. CDR3 length: 12 amino acids. Germline lookup yields CDR1 SGHRS and CDR2 YFSETQ. The CDR3 bases are TGCGCCAGCAGGCTGACAGGCTATGGCTACACCTTC. Its translation is CASRLTGYGYTF.

Concerning this clonotype itself: A much larger clone differs from this one at a single base, so this may be a read error. The chain joins TRBV25-1 to TRBJ1-2, with D possibly being TRBD1 (5 bases). From germline, CDR1 is MGHDK and CDR2 SYGVNS. CDR3 length equals 14 residues. With 8 bases removed from V and 2 bases from J, the gap between germline ends came to 15 bases. The CDR3 region is CASGRAGLNYGYTF. The CDR3 DNA sequence: TGTGCCAGCGGTCGGGCAGGGCTCAACTATGGCTACACCTTC.

Of note for this clonotype: The junction departs from germline at one end; a sequencing error may be responsible. This sequence joins TRBV7-8 and TRBJ1-5, with D tentatively TRBD1 (5 bases). This CDR3 is built from 15 residues. Germline V lookup: CDR1 SGHVS, CDR2 FQNEAQ. CDR3 DNA: TGCGCCAGCAGCCCCACAGGACCTAGCAATCAGCCCCAGCATTTT. Translation: CASSPTGPSNQPQHF.

This chain uses TRBV19 with TRBJ2-6; TRBD1 might be the D (5 bases). The germline V and J ends were trimmed by 5 bases and 0 bases, with 11 bases remaining between them. The germline V gene encodes CDR1 LNHDA and CDR2 SQIVND (reference sequence). The CDR3 runs 16 residues. The CDR3, as DNA: TGTGCCAGTAGTTTTCGACAGAGCTCTGGGGCCAACGTCCTGACTTTC. Encoded protein: CASSFRQSSGANVLTF.

This clonotype was recorded a few times. The chain uses TRBV12-3 or TRBV12-4 and TRBJ1-1; no clear D gene. V lost 4 bases and J 8 bases, leaving 11 bases between the germline ends. The CDR3 totals 12 residues. CDR3 nucleotide sequence: TGTGCCAGCAGTTCTTCTCCGGGGGAAGCTTTCTTT. This translates into CASSSSPGEAFF.